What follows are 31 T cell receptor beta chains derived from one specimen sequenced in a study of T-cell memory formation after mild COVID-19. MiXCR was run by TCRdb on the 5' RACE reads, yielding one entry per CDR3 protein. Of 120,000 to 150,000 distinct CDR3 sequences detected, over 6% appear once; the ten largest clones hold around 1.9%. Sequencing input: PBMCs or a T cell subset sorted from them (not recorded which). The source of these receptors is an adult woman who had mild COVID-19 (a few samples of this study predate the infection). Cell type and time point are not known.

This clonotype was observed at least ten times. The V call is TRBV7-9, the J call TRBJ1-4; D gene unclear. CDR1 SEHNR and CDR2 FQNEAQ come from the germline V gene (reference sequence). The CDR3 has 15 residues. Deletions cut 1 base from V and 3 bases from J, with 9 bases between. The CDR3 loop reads CASSLGAGANEKLFF. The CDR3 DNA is TGTGCCAGCAGCTTAGGGGCCGGAGCTAATGAAAAACTGTTTTTT.

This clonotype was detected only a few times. DNA of the CDR3: TGTGCCAGCAGCATCCAGTATACCCTCGAAAACACCATATATTTT. Amino acid sequence: CASSIQYTLENTIYF. The V call is TRBV11-2, the J call TRBJ1-3; D is unclear. V shed 5 bases and J shed 6 bases, with 17 bases lying between them. Germline values: CDR1 SGHAT, CDR2 FQNNGV. The CDR3 sequence is 15 residues long.

CDR3 residues: CASSPRVPTNEKLFF. The CDR3 DNA follows: TGTGCCAGCAGTCCCAGGGTTCCAACTAATGAAAAACTGTTTTTT. This chain connects TRBV27 to TRBJ1-4, with D possibly matching TRBD1 (5 bases). This CDR3 has 15 residues. Trimming left V 5 bases short and J 0 bases short, with 10 bases between. CDR1 is MNHEY and CDR2 is SMNVEV in the germline V gene (reference sequence). Full variable domain (rest looked up from reference TRBV27 and TRBJ1-4): EAQVTQNPRYLITVTGKKLTVTCSQNMNHEYMSWYRQDPGLGLRQIYYSMNVEVTDKGDVPEGYKVSRKEKRNFPLILESPSPNQTSLYFCASSPRVPTNEKLFFGSGTQLSVL.

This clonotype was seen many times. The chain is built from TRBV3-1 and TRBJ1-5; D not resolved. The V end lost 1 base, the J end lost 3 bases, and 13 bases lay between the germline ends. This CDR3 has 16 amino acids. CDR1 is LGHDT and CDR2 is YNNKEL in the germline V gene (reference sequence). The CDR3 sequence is CASSQATAGTNQPQHF. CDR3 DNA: TGTGCCAGCAGCCAAGCAACGGCCGGAACCAATCAGCCCCAGCATTTT.

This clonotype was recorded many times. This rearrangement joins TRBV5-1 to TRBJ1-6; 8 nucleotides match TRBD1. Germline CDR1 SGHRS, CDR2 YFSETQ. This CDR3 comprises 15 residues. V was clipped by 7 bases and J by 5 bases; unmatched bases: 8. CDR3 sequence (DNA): TGCGCCAGCCGCCTACAACAGGGGGATAATTCACCCCTCCACTTT. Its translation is CASRLQQGDNSPLHF.

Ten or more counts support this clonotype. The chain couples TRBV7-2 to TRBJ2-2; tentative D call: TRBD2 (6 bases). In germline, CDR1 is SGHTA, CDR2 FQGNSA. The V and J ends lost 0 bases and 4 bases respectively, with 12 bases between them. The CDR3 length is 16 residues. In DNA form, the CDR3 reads TGTGCCAGCAGCTTAGCGGGTAGCGGTGGCACCGGGGAGCTGTTTTTT. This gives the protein CASSLAGSGGTGELFF.

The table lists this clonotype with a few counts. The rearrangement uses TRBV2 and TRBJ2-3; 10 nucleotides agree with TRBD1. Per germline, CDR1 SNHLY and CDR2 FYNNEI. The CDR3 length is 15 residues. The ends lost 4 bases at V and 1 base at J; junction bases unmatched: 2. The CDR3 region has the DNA TGTGCCAGCAGTGGCGGGACAGGGGGCACAGATACGCAGTATTTT. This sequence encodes CASSGGTGGTDTQYF.

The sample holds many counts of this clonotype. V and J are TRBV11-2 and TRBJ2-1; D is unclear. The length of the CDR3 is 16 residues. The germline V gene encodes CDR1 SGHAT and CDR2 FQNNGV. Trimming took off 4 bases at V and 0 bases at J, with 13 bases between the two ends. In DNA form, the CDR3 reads TGTGCCAGCAGCTCCGAGGCCGATAGCTCCTACAATGAGCAGTTCTTC. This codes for CASSSEADSSYNEQFF. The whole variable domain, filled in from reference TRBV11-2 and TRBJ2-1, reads EAGVAQSPRYKIIEKRQSVAFWCNPISGHATLYWYQQILGQGPKLLIQFQNNGVVDDSQLPKDRFSAERLKGVDSTLKIQPAKLEDSAVYLCASSSEADSSYNEQFFGPGTRLTVL.

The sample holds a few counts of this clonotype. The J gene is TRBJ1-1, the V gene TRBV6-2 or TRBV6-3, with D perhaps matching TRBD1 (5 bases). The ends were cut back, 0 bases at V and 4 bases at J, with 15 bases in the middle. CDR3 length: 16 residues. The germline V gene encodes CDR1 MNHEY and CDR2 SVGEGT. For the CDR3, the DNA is TGTGCCAGCAGTTACTCGATCGGGAAGGGGTTCACTGAAGCTTTCTTT. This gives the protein CASSYSIGKGFTEAFF.

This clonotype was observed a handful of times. DNA for the CDR3: TGTGCCAGCAGCCTTACACATCAGGGGCCTGGTGGCTACACCTTC. Translating it yields CASSLTHQGPGGYTF. The chain links TRBV14 to TRBJ1-2; a possible D gene is TRBD1 (6 bases). The V end lost 4 bases, the J end lost 7 bases, and 19 bases lay between the germline ends. CDR1 and CDR2 from the germline V gene are SGHDN and FVKESK. The CDR3 covers 15 residues. Using reference TRBV14 and TRBJ1-2 for the parts outside the CDR3, the full variable domain is EAGVTQFPSHSVIEKGQTVTLRCDPISGHDNLYWYRRVMGKEIKFLLHFVKESKQDESGMPNNRFLAERTGGTYSTLKVQPAELEDSGVYFCASSLTHQGPGGYTFGSGTRLTVV.

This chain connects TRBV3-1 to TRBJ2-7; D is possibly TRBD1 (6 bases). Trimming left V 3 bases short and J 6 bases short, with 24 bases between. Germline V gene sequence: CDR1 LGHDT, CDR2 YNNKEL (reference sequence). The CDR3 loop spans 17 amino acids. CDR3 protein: CASSQSTGQRARSEQYF. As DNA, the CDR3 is TGTGCCAGCAGCCAGTCTACAGGGCAGAGGGCGAGGTCCGAGCAGTACTTC.

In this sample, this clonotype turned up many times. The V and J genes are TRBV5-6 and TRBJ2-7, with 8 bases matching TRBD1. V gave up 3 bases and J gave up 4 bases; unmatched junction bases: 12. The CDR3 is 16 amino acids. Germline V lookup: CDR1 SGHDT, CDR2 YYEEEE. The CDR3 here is CASSWGPLGQGYEQYF. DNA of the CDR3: TGTGCCAGCAGCTGGGGTCCGTTAGGACAGGGATACGAGCAGTACTTC. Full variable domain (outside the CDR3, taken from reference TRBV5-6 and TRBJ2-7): DAGVTQSPTHLIKTRGQQVTLRCSPKSGHDTVSWYQQALGQGPQFIFQYYEEEERQRGNFPDRFSGHQFPNYSSELNVNALLLGDSALYLCASSWGPLGQGYEQYFGPGTRLTVT.

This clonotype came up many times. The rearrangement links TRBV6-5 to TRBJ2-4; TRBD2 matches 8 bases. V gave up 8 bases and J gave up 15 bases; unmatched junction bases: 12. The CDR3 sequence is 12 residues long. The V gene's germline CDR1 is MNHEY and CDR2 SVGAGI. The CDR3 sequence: CASGAGGGLMYF. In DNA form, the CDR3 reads TGTGCCAGCGGTGCGGGGGGCGGGTTGATGTACTTC.

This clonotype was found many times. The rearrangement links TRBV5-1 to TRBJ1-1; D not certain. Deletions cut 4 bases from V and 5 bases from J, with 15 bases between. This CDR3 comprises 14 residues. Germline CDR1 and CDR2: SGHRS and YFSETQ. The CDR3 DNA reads TGCGCCAGCAGCCCCCAAGGTCAGAGGACTGAAGCTTTCTTT. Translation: CASSPQGQRTEAFF.

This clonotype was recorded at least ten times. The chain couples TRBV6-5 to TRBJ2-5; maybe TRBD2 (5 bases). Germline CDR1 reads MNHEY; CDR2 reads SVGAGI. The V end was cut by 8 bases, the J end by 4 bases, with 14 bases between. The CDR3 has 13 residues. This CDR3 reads CASRGGGRETQYF. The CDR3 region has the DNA TGTGCCAGCCGTGGCGGTGGGAGAGAGACCCAGTACTTC.

The CDR3 region has the DNA TGTGCCAGCAGCCAAGTTAGGGTTGAGCAGTTCTTC. This translates into CASSQVRVEQFF. The rearrangement links TRBV14 to TRBJ2-1; no clear D gene. This CDR3 contains 12 residues. CDR1 is SGHDN, CDR2 FVKESK, per germline. The V end was cut by 1 base, the J end by 9 bases, with 7 bases between.

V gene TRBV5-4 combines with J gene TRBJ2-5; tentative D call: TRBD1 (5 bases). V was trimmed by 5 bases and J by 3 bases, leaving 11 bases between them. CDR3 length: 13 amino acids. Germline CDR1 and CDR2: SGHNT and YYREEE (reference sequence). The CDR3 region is CASSFDRKETQYF. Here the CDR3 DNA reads TGTGCCAGCAGTTTCGACAGAAAAGAGACCCAGTACTTC.

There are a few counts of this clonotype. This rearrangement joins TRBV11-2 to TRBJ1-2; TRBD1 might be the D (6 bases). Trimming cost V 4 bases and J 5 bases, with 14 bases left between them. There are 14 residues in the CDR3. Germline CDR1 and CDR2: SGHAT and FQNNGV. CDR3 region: CASSSLQGYYGYTF. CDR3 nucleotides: TGTGCCAGCAGCTCCCTCCAGGGGTATTATGGCTACACCTTC.

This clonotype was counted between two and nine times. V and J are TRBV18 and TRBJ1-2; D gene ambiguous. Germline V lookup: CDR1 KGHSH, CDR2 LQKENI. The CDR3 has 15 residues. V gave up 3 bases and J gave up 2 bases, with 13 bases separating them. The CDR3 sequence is CASSPTPPGNYGYTF. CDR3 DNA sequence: TGTGCCAGCTCACCGACCCCCCCTGGGAACTATGGCTACACCTTC.

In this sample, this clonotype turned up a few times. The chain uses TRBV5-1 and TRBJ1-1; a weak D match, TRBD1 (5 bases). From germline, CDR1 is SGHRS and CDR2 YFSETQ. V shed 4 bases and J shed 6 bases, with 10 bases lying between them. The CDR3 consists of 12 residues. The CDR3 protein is CASSMQGSEAFF. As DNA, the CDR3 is TGCGCCAGCAGCATGCAGGGATCTGAAGCTTTCTTT. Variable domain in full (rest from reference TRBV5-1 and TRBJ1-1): KAGVTQTPRYLIKTRGQQVTLSCSPISGHRSVSWYQQTPGQGLQFLFEYFSETQRNKGNFPGRFSGRQFSNSRSEMNVSTLELGDSALYLCASSMQGSEAFFGQGTRLTVV.

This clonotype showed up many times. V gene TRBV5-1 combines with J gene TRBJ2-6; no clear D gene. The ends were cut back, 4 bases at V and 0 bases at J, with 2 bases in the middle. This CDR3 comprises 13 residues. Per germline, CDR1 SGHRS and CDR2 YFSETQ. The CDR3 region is CASSVSGANVLTF. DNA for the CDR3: TGCGCCAGCAGCGTCTCTGGGGCCAACGTCCTGACTTTC.

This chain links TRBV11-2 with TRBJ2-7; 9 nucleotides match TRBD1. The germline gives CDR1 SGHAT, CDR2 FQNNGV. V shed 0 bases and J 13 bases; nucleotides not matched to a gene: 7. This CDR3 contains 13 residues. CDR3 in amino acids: CASSLDYGTGQYF. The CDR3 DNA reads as TGTGCCAGCAGCTTAGATTACGGGACAGGGCAATACTTC.

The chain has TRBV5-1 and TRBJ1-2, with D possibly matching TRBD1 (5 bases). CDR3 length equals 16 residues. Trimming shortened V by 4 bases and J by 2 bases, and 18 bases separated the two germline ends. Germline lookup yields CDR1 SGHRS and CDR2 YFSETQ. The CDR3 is CASSDRSLGGNYGYTF. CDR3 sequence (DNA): TGCGCCAGCAGCGACCGGTCGTTGGGGGGGAACTATGGCTACACCTTC.

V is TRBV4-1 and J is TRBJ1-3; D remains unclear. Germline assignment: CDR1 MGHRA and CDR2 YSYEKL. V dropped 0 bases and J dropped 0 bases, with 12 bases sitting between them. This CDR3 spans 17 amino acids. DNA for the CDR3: TGCGCCAGCAGCCAAGAACCCCAGACAAACTCTGGAAACACCATATATTTT. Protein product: CASSQEPQTNSGNTIYF.

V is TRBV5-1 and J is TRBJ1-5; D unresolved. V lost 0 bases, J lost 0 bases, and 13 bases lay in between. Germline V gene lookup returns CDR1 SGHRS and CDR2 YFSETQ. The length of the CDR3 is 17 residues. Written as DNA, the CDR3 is TGCGCCAGCAGCTTGGGCCCCTACATGAATAGCAATCAGCCCCAGCATTTT. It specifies CASSLGPYMNSNQPQHF.

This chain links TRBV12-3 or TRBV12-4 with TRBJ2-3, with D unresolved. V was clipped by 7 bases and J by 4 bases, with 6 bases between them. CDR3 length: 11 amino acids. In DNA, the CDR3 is TGTGCCAGCATCCTAGCAGATACGCAGTATTTT. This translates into CASILADTQYF.

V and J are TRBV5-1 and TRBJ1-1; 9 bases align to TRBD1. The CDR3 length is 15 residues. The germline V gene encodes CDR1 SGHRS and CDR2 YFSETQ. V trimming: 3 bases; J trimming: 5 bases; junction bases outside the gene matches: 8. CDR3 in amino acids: CASSWSLTGGTEAFF. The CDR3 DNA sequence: TGCGCCAGCAGCTGGTCTTTGACAGGGGGGACTGAAGCTTTCTTT.

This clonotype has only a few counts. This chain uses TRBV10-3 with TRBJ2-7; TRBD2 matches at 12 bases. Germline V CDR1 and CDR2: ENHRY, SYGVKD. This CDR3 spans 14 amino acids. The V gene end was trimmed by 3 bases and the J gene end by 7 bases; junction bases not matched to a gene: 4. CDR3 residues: CAISDKLAGGEQYF. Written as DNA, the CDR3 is TGTGCCATCAGTGATAAACTAGCGGGGGGAGAGCAGTACTTC.

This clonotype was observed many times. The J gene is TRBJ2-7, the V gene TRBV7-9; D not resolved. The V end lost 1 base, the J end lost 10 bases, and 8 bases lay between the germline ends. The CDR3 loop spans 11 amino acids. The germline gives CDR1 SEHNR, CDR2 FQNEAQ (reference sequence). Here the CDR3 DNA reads TGTGCCAGCAGCTTAGACCAGCTACAGTACTTC. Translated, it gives CASSLDQLQYF. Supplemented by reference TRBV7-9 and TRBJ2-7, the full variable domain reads DTGVSQNPRHKITKRGQNVTFRCDPISEHNRLYWYRQTLGQGPEFLTYFQNEAQLEKSRLLSDRFSAERPKGSFSTLEIQRTEQGDSAMYLCASSLDQLQYFGPGTRLTVT.

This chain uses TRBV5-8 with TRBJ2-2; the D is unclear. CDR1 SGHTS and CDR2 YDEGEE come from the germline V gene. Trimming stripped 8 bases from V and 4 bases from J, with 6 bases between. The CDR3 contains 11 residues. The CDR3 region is CARFFTGELFF. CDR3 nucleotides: TGTGCCAGATTCTTCACCGGGGAGCTGTTTTTT.

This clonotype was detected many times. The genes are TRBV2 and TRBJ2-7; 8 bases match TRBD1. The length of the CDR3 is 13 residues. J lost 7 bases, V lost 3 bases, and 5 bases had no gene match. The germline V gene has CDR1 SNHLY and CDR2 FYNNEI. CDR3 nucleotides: TGTGCCAGCAGTGAGGGGACAGGCCGGGAGCAGTACTTC. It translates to CASSEGTGREQYF.